These 24 T cell receptor beta chains share one sample of origin, sequenced in a study of shared clonotypes between healthy human individuals. This table comes from immunoSEQ multiplex PCR, and its TCRdb copy is limited to in-frame clones, with some not included. Of roughly 1,000,000 clones detected, about 80% appear once; the ten largest clones hold around 0.47%. Sequencing input: memory CD4+ T cells from PBMCs. Described subset: CD45RA-negative fraction. Receptors were obtained from a man between 18 and 29 years old in good health. Some clones in this sample may be carry-over from other donors' samples.

The gene calls are TRBV6-6 and TRBJ2-1; D is possibly TRBD1 (5 bases). The CDR3 is made up of 15 amino acids. The germline CDR1 and CDR2 sequences are MNHNY and SVGAGI (reference sequence). The V and J ends lost 5 bases and 6 bases respectively, with 17 bases between them. CDR3 DNA: TGTGCCAGCAGTCCCAGGGTAATGTTAGGCAATGAGCAGTTCTTC. Its protein product is CASSPRVMLGNEQFF.

The chain carries TRBV28 and TRBJ2-5, with 11 positions matching TRBD2. The germline gives CDR1 MDHEN, CDR2 SYDVKM. With 2 bases clipped from V and 5 bases from J, the junction kept 1 base outside the gene matches. The CDR3 totals 14 residues. CDR3 DNA: TGTGCCAGCAGTTTAGTAGCGGGAGGGGAGACCCAGTACTTC. Translation gives CASSLVAGGETQYF.

As regards this clone: This specimen includes other DNA sequences encoding the same CDR3. This rearrangement joins TRBV30 to TRBJ1-5, with D unresolved. Germline CDR1 is GTSNPN and CDR2 is SVGIG (reference sequence). V lost 2 bases to trimming and J lost 2 bases, with 7 bases between them. The CDR3 totals 13 residues. The CDR3 coding sequence is TGTGCCTGGAGTAGGGCTGGCAATCAGCCCCAGCATTTT. Translated, it gives CAWSRAGNQPQHF.

This clone came up once. This chain links TRBV19 with TRBJ2-5, with 9 nucleotides matching TRBD1. Per the germline V gene, CDR1 is LNHDA and CDR2 is SQIVND (reference sequence). After removal of 3 bases from V and 2 bases from J, the junction contained 1 base not matched to a gene. The CDR3 sequence is 14 residues long. The CDR3 loop is CASSIGQGQETQYF. The CDR3 nucleotides read TGTGCCAGTAGTATCGGACAGGGGCAAGAGACCCAGTACTTC.

This clone was observed a single time. The rearrangement links TRBV23-1 to TRBJ2-5; the D call may be TRBD1 or TRBD2 (5 bases each). TRBV23-1 qualifies as an ORF whose function is uncertain. The length of the CDR3 is 17 residues. V shed 0 bases and J shed 3 bases, with 17 bases lying between them. CDR3 in amino acids: CASSQSAGAHIKETQYF. DNA for the CDR3: TGCGCCAGCAGTCAATCCGCCGGGGCCCACATTAAAGAGACCCAGTACTTC.

The rearrangement uses TRBV28 and TRBJ2-7, with 9 bases that match TRBD2. The V gene end was trimmed by 6 bases and the J gene end by 4 bases; junction bases not matched to a gene: 10. Germline values: CDR1 MDHEN, CDR2 SYDVKM. The CDR3 has 15 residues. The CDR3 region is CASRTRAGGVYEQYF. The DNA of the CDR3 is TGTGCCAGCAGGACTCGAGCGGGAGGCGTATACGAGCAGTACTTC.

V gene TRBV5-4 combines with J gene TRBJ2-3; either TRBD1 or TRBD2 may supply D (6 bases each). CDR3 length: 16 amino acids. V lost 4 bases to trimming and J lost 5 bases, with 20 bases between them. Germline lookup yields CDR1 SGHNT and CDR2 YYREEE (reference sequence). CDR3 residues: CASSGGPGGMLDTQYF. In DNA form, the CDR3 reads TGTGCCAGCAGCGGGGGGCCGGGTGGGATGTTAGATACGCAGTATTTT.

The chain links TRBV5-1 to TRBJ2-1; TRBD2 aligns across 11 bases. Trimming at V came to 4 bases and at J to 10 bases, leaving 13 bases not matched to a gene. In germline, CDR1 is SGHRS, CDR2 YFSETQ. CDR3 length equals 16 residues. For the CDR3, the DNA is TGCGCCAGCAGCCGAGGTCCCACTAGCGGGAGTTACGAGCAGTTCTTC. As protein: CASSRGPTSGSYEQFF.

The genes are TRBV28 and TRBJ1-5; 10 bases are a match to TRBD1. The CDR3 runs to 16 residues. The ends lost 5 bases at V and 2 bases at J; junction bases unmatched: 6. Germline V gene data show CDR1 as MDHEN and CDR2 as SYDVKM. The CDR3 DNA reads TGTGCCAGCAGTGACGGGACAGGGGTCGGCAATCAGCCCCAGCATTTT. This sequence encodes CASSDGTGVGNQPQHF.

The rearrangement links TRBV2 to TRBJ2-5; D is unclear. Looked up from germline, CDR1 is SNHLY and CDR2 is FYNNEI. The CDR3 runs 13 residues. V dropped 6 bases and J dropped 1 base, with 9 bases sitting between them. The CDR3 DNA follows: TGTGCCAGCAGCGATCAAGCCCAAGAGACCCAGTACTTC. It yields the protein CASSDQAQETQYF.

The rearrangement joins TRBV28 to TRBJ2-7; D remains ambiguous. Trimming removed 10 bases from V and 3 bases from J, with 10 bases in between. The CDR3 is 11 residues long. CDR1 is MDHEN, CDR2 SYDVKM, per germline. CDR3 bases: TGTGCCATTTCAGGAGTCTACGAGCAGTACTTC. This translates into CAISGVYEQYF.

The table lists this clone with a few counts. The chain is built from TRBV5-1 and TRBJ2-4; TRBD2 matches 8 bases. The CDR3 sequence is 15 residues long. V shed 1 base and J 0 bases; nucleotides not matched to a gene: 0. Per the germline V gene, CDR1 is SGHRS and CDR2 is YFSETQ. This CDR3 is CASSLTSGAKNIQYF. CDR3 nucleotide sequence: TGCGCCAGCAGCTTGACTAGCGGAGCCAAAAACATTCAGTACTTC.

On this clone: The sample holds other DNA sequences that translate to the same CDR3. V gene TRBV30 combines with J gene TRBJ1-5; no clear D. V lost 0 bases, J lost 6 bases, and 9 bases lay in between. Per the germline V gene, CDR1 is GTSNPN and CDR2 is SVGIG (reference sequence). The CDR3 runs to 13 residues. CDR3 loop: CAWSVRGGQPQHF. The DNA of the CDR3 is TGTGCCTGGAGTGTACGGGGAGGTCAGCCCCAGCATTTT.

With respect to this clone: Other DNA sequences from this sample encode an identical CDR3 as well. This rearrangement joins TRBV5-1 to TRBJ1-2; D possibly corresponds to TRBD1 (6 bases). The germline V gene has CDR1 SGHRS and CDR2 YFSETQ. The CDR3 is 13 residues long. The V and J ends lost 4 bases and 2 bases respectively, with 9 bases between them. CDR3 sequence: CASSPGTNYGYTF. CDR3 DNA sequence: TGCGCCAGCAGCCCCGGGACAAACTATGGCTACACCTTC.

The rearrangement joins TRBV7-2 to TRBJ2-7, with TRBD1 matching over 7 bases. This CDR3 has 15 residues. Germline V gives CDR1 SGHTA, CDR2 FQGNSA. V shed 4 bases, J shed 3 bases, and the junction held 9 bases outside the gene matches. CDR3 coding DNA: TGTGCCAGCAGCTGGAAACAGGGGTCCGTCTACGAGCAGTACTTC. Translation gives CASSWKQGSVYEQYF.

This clone was seen once. The rearrangement uses TRBV7-3 and TRBJ2-3, with unresolved D. Germline lookup yields CDR1 SGHTA and CDR2 FQGTGA. The CDR3 has 13 residues. V lost 4 bases and J lost 5, with 10 bases in between. The CDR3 sequence: CASSSNPGDTQYF. CDR3 coding DNA: TGTGCCAGCAGCTCAAACCCGGGAGATACGCAGTATTTT.

V gene TRBV7-8 combines with J gene TRBJ2-7; D remains unclear. Germline V gives CDR1 SGHVS, CDR2 FQNEAQ. This CDR3 has 13 amino acids. Trimming took off 5 bases at V and 10 bases at J, with 18 bases between the two ends. The CDR3 nucleotides are TGTGCCAGCAGCGGCAAGCCGGGCACCGGCCAGTACTTC. Protein: CASSGKPGTGQYF. The full variable domain, in which reference TRBV7-8 and TRBJ2-7 provide the parts outside the CDR3, is GAGVSQSPRYKVAKRGQDVALRCDPISGHVSLFWYQQALGQGPEFLTYFQNEAQLDKSGLPSDRFFAERPEGSVSTLKIQRTQQEDSAVYLCASSGKPGTGQYFGPGTRLTVT.

The chain combines TRBV28 with TRBJ1-1, with D possibly matching TRBD1 (6 bases). Germline loops: CDR1 MDHEN, CDR2 SYDVKM. With 4 bases removed from V and 8 bases from J, the gap between germline ends came to 11 bases. The CDR3 has 12 residues. DNA of the CDR3: TGTGCCAGCAGTTCCTACAGGGACGAAGCTTTCTTT. Protein: CASSSYRDEAFF. Filled out from reference TRBV28 and TRBJ1-1, the complete variable domain reads DVKVTQSSRYLVKRTGEKVFLECVQDMDHENMFWYRQDPGLGLRLIYFSYDVKMKEKGDIPEGYSVSREKKERFSLILESASTNQTSMYLCASSSYRDEAFFGQGTRLTVV.

The chain uses TRBV7-8 and TRBJ1-3, with D uncertain. The germline CDR1 and CDR2 sequences are SGHVS and FQNEAQ. V lost 1 base and J lost 4, with 8 bases in between. The CDR3 consists of 14 residues. The CDR3 protein is CASSLVYGGNTIYF. The CDR3 DNA is TGTGCCAGCAGCTTAGTATATGGAGGAAACACCATATATTTT.

This sequence joins TRBV4-2 and TRBJ2-2; the match to TRBD2 covers 11 bases. Germline V gene data show CDR1 as LGHNA and CDR2 as YNFKEQ. Trimming removed 3 bases from V and 1 base from J; junction bases left unmatched: 4. CDR3 size: 17 residues. The CDR3 is CASSQGLAGGNTGELFF. In nucleotides, the CDR3 is TGTGCCAGCAGCCAGGGCCTAGCGGGAGGGAACACCGGGGAGCTGTTTTTT.

The chain is built from TRBV2 and TRBJ2-7; D is possibly TRBD1 or TRBD2 (5 bases each). The CDR3 length is 14 residues. The germline CDR1 and CDR2 sequences are SNHLY and FYNNEI. V was clipped by 6 bases and J by 0 bases, with 12 bases between them. The CDR3, as DNA: TGTGCCAGCAGCTGGGACGGAGCCTCCTACGAGCAGTACTTC. Translated, it gives CASSWDGASYEQYF.

The V call is TRBV11-2, the J call TRBJ2-2; 10 bases line up with TRBD2. Germline assignment: CDR1 SGHAT and CDR2 FQNNGV. Trimming took 2 bases from V and 5 from J; bases not matched to a gene: 5. This CDR3 has 16 residues. This CDR3 reads CASSLLAGEITGELFF. For the CDR3, the DNA is TGTGCCAGCAGCTTACTAGCGGGAGAAATAACCGGGGAGCTGTTTTTT.

The sample holds a few counts of this clone. The CDR3 is CASSVGQPQHF. CDR3 bases: TGTGCCAGCAGCGTAGGCCAGCCCCAGCATTTT. The chain has TRBV9 and TRBJ1-5; no firm D call. The V gene's germline CDR1 is SGDLS and CDR2 YYNGEE. Trimming took off 0 bases at V and 7 bases at J, with 2 bases between the two ends. CDR3 length equals 11 residues.

This clone was seen more than once but under ten times. The chain couples TRBV4-1 to TRBJ1-2; no reliable D call. The V and J ends lost 2 bases and 7 bases respectively, with 11 bases between them. In germline, CDR1 is MGHRA, CDR2 YSYEKL. The CDR3 covers 13 residues. The DNA of the CDR3 is TGCGCCAGCAGCCAAACGTCCCGGAGTGGCTACACCTTC. Amino acid sequence: CASSQTSRSGYTF.